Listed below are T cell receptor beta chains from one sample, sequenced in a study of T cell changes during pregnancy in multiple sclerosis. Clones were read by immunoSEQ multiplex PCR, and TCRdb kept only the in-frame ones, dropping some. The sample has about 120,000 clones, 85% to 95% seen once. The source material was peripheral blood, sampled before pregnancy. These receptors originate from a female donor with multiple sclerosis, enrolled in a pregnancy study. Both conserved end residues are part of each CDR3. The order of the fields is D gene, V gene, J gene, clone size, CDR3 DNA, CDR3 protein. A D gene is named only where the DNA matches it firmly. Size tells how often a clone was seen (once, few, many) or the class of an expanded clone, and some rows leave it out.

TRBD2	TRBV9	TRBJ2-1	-	TGTGCCAGCAGCACCCGCGGGGGGGCCAGTGAGCAGTTCTTC	CASSTRGGASEQFF
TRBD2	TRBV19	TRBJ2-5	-	TGTGCCAGTAGTCCGGGGGGGGATCAAGAGACCCAGTACTTC	CASSPGGDQETQYF
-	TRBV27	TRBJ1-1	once	TGTGCCAGCAGTTTTGAAGGGAGGAAAGCTTTCTTT	CASSFEGRKAFF
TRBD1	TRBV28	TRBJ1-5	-	TGTGCCAGCAGTCTGGGACAGGGGATGAGGGTCGATCAGCCCCAGCATTTT	CASSLGQGMRVDQPQHF
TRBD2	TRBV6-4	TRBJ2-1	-	TGTGCCAGCAGTGACCCAAGGCGGGAGCTCCATGAGCAGTTCTTC	CASSDPRRELHEQFF
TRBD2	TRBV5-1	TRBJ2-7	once	TGCGCCAGCAGCTTGACTAGCGGGAGGGACGAGCAGTACTTC	CASSLTSGRDEQYF
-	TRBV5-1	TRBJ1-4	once	TGCGCCACCCGAAGGGGCTTGAATGAAAAACTGTTTTTT	CATRRGLNEKLFF
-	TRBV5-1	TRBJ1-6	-	TGCGCCAGCAGCTTACAGCCTAATTCACCCCTCCACTTT	CASSLQPNSPLHF
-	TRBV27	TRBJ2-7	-	TGTGCCAGCAGTTGGTGGGGGAGGTCAGCGGGCGGCCCCTACGAGCAGTACTTC	CASSWWGRSAGGPYEQYF
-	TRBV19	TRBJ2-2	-	TGTGCCAGTAGTATAACGGGGAGCCTCTACACCGGGGAGCTGTTTTTT	CASSITGSLYTGELFF
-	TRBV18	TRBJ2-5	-	TGTGCCAGCTCACCAAGAGACAGGTACCAAGAGACCCAGTACTTC	CASSPRDRYQETQYF
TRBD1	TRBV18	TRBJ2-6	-	TGTGCCAGCTCACCGTTAACCCCGGGACAGGTTATATCTGGGGCCAACGTCCTGACTTTC	CASSPLTPGQVISGANVLTF
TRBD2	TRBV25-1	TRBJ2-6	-	TGTGCCAGCCGGACGGGACGGGAGGATTCTGGGGCCAACGTCCTGACTTTC	CASRTGREDSGANVLTF
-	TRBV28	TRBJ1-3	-	TGTGCCAGCAGTTTAGGGGCAGGGGTCTCTGGAAACACCATATATTTT	CASSLGAGVSGNTIYF
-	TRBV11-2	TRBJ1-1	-	TGTGCCAGCAGCTGGGCAGGGTTTACGAACACTGAAGCTTTCTTT	CASSWAGFTNTEAFF
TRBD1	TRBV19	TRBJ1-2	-	TGTGCCAGTAGCCGGATAACAGGGGACGGTGGCTACACCTTC	CASSRITGDGGYTF
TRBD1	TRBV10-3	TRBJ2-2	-	TGTGCCATCAGACCCGTAGAAGCCCGGGACAGGGAATTTGCCGGGGAGCTGTTTTTT	CAIRPVEARDREFAGELFF
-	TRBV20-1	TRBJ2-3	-	TGCAGTGCAGCTAGGGATACGCAGTATTTT	CSAARDTQYF
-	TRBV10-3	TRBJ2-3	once	TGTGCCATCAGTGAGTCGAGAGAGAGTGCAGATACGCAGTATTTT	CAISESRESADTQYF
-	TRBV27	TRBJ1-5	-	TGTGCCAGCTGCCCTTGCAGGGTCCGCCAGCCCCAGCATTTT	CASCPCRVRQPQHF
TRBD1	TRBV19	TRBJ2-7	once	TGTGCCAGTAGTATTTTGCCCCCGGGACAGAATGTCTACGAGCAGTACTTC	CASSILPPGQNVYEQYF
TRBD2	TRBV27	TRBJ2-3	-	TGTGCCAGCAGTCTTACCCCACTAGCGGGAGTACCAGATACGCAGTATTTT	CASSLTPLAGVPDTQYF
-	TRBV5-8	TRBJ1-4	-	TGTGCCAGCAGCTTGTTCGGTTTAACTAATGAAAAACTGTTTTTT	CASSLFGLTNEKLFF
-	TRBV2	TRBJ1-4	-	TGTGCCAGCGGTCGGCGGGATGAAAAACTGTTTTTT	CASGRRDEKLFF
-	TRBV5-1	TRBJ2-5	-	TGCGCCAGCAGCCAAGGACTCCCCCAAGAGACCCAGTACTTC	CASSQGLPQETQYF
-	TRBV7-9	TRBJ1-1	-	TGTGCCAGCAGCTCAGGCTCGGACACTGAAGCTTTCTTT	CASSSGSDTEAFF
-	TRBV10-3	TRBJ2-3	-	TGTGCCATCAGTCTCGGACATCCCCAAGATACGCAGTATTTT	CAISLGHPQDTQYF
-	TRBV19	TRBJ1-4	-	TGTGCCAGTAGTAGACCGGGAATCAATGAAAAACTGTTTTTT	CASSRPGINEKLFF
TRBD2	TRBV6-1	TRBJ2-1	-	TGTGCCAGCAGGCGGGAGGGCCGGGACAATGAGCAGTTCTTC	CASRREGRDNEQFF
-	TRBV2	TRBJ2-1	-	TGTGCCAGCAGTGATCGGAGCCGCAATGAGCAGTTCTTC	CASSDRSRNEQFF
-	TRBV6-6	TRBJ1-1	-	TGTGCCAGCAGTTACGGGAGGAGGGCTGAAGCTTTCTTT	CASSYGRRAEAFF
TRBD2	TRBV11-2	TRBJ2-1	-	TGTGCCAGCAGCTTAGAGTTAGCGGGGGCCAACAATGAGCAGTTCTTC	CASSLELAGANNEQFF
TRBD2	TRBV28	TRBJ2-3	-	TGTGCCACCCGCCCCGGGGGGGACACCTACACAGATACGCAGTATTTT	CATRPGGDTYTDTQYF
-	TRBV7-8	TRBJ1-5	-	TGTGCCAGCAGCCCTGAGTTCAGGGGCAATCAGCCCCAGCATTTT	CASSPEFRGNQPQHF
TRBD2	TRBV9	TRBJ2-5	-	TGTGCCAGCAGCGTAGGTGGCGGGGGGGTACAAGAGACCCAGTACTTC	CASSVGGGGVQETQYF
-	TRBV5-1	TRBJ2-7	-	TGCGCCAGCACCCCCGGTGGTCGGGGTCCGGCCCACGAGCAGTACTTC	CASTPGGRGPAHEQYF
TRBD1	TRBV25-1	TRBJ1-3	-	TGTGCCAGCAGGACAGGGGGCTCTGGAAACACCATATATTTT	CASRTGGSGNTIYF
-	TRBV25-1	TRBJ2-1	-	TGTGCCAGCAGTGAACCGGGGAATGAGCAGTTCTTC	CASSEPGNEQFF
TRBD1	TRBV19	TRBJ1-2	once	TGTGCCAGTAGCCGGACAGGGAATGGCTACACCTTC	CASSRTGNGYTF
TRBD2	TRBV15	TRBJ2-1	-	TGTGCCACCAGCAGGGACAAGGCGGGGGGCGTTGAGCAGTTCTTC	CATSRDKAGGVEQFF
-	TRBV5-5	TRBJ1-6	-	TGTGCCAGCAGCTTGGAACTTAATTCACCCCTCCACTTT	CASSLELNSPLHF
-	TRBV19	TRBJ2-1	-	TGTGCCAGTAGTCTTCGAAGGGAGAAGGACAATGAGCAGTTCTTC	CASSLRREKDNEQFF
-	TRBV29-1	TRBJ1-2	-	TGCAGCGTTGAAACAAGAGGGTCCCTTGGCTATGGCTACACCTTC	CSVETRGSLGYGYTF
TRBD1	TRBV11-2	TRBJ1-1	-	TGTGCCAGCAGCCTAACAGGGGCCCGGAACACTGAAGCTTTCTTT	CASSLTGARNTEAFF
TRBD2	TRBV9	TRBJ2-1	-	TGTGCCAGCAGCGAAGGAGCGGGGCACTCCTACAATGAGCAGTTCTTC	CASSEGAGHSYNEQFF
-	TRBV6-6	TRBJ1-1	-	TGTGCCAGCAGTTACTCGTGGGGAGGGAGGGACACTGAAGCTTTCTTT	CASSYSWGGRDTEAFF
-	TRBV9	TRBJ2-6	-	TGTGCCAGCAGCCCAAGGGGTTCCGGGGCCAACGTCCTGACTTTC	CASSPRGSGANVLTF
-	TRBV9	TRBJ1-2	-	TGTGCCAGCAGCGCGACACAGGAGAATCTCTATGGCTACACCTTC	CASSATQENLYGYTF
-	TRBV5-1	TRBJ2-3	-	TGCGCCAGCAGCTCGTACTCAGGGGCAGATACGCAGTATTTT	CASSSYSGADTQYF
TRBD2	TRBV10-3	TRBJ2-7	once	TGTGCCATCAGTGATGCTAGCGGGAGGGCGGTCCGCGAGCAGTACTTC	CAISDASGRAVREQYF
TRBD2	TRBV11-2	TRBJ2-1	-	TGTGCCAGCAGCTTAGTCCCTAGCGGAATCTACAATGAGCAGTTCTTC	CASSLVPSGIYNEQFF
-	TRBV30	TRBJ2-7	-	TGTGCCTGGAGGAATGCAGGGAACCCCTACGAGCAGTACTTC	CAWRNAGNPYEQYF
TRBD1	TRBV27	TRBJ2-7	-	TGTGCCAGCAGTTGGTGGGGGACAGACTCCTACGAGCAGTACTTC	CASSWWGTDSYEQYF
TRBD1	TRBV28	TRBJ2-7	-	TGTGCCAGCAGGGTGGGACAGCCACCCTACGAGCAGTACTTC	CASRVGQPPYEQYF
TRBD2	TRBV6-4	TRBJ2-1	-	TGTGCCAGCAGACCTTTTGCGAGCGGGGGTAACAATGAGCAGTTCTTC	CASRPFASGGNNEQFF
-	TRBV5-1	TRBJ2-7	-	TGCGCCAGCAGCTTGACAGGGCGCTTATCCTACGAGCAGTACTTC	CASSLTGRLSYEQYF
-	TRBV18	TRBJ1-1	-	TGTGCCAGCTCACCAACGAGGGAGGGGGGCACTGAAGCTTTCTTT	CASSPTREGGTEAFF